This TCR beta chain comes out of a study of blood T cell repertoires in COVID-19. Study as a whole: Samples came from the United States, Italy and Spain, spanning acute and convalescent COVID-19. Nucleic acid was either cDNA or gDNA, and it came from T cells, B-cell-depleted T cells, or PBMCs.

The authors' processing: From reference gene primer amplification, estimates of nucleated cell counts were derived. TCRdb's copy holds only in-frame clones and misses some; the assay was immunoSEQ multiplex PCR. The DNA was the basis for D and trimming; V, J and clone size are from that table. The sample has tens of thousands of clones, about four fifths seen once; the top ten hold more than 1%. V was cut by 1 base and J by 2 bases, with 6 bases left in between. Germline V CDR1 and CDR2: LNHDA, SQIVND (reference sequence). There are 13 residues in the CDR3. V gene TRBV19 combines with J gene TRBJ2-7; no firm D call. Sequencing was carried out using peripheral blood. The origin of this receptor is a woman at least 80 years old with acute or convalescent COVID-19. CDR3 in amino acids: CASSIGPTYEQYF. The CDR3 DNA reads TGTGCCAGTAGTATAGGTCCCACCTACGAGCAGTACTTC.